The 4 T cell receptor beta chains given below trace back to one sample, sequenced in a study of T cell responses to AZD1222 COVID-19 vaccine. Repertoires were generated with immunoSEQ multiplex PCR, while TCRdb's copy carries only in-frame clones and drops some. Of around 140,000 clones detected, approximately 84% appear once; the ten largest clones hold 20% to 25%. The input for sequencing was peripheral blood, taken on day 0 of AZD1222 vaccination. These receptors were obtained from an adult in good health.

CDR3 DNA sequence: TGTGCCAGCAGCCAATGGGACAGCCTAAACATTCAGTACTTC. It translates to CASSQWDSLNIQYF. J is TRBJ2-4 and V is TRBV4-2; TRBD1 aligns across 7 bases. Germline V gene sequence: CDR1 LGHNA, CDR2 YNFKEQ. V dropped 2 bases and J dropped 6; count of bases not matched to a gene: 4. There are 14 residues in the CDR3.

The chain has TRBV7-2 and TRBJ1-5; the D gene is possibly TRBD1 (5 bases). V was pared by 5 bases and J by 7 bases, with 18 bases between. The CDR3 contains 15 residues. Germline V lookup: CDR1 SGHTA, CDR2 FQGNSA. For the CDR3, the DNA is TGTGCCAGCAGCCCCGAGGGGCAGGTAACACAGCCCCAGCATTTT. This sequence encodes CASSPEGQVTQPQHF.

The chain combines TRBV9 with TRBJ1-2; 7 bases align to TRBD1. Unmatched junction bases numbered 10, after V lost 0 bases and J lost 5 bases. The germline gives CDR1 SGDLS, CDR2 YYNGEE. The CDR3 sequence is 16 residues long. The CDR3 loop is CASSVGGDSTVYGYTF. Here the CDR3 DNA reads TGTGCCAGCAGCGTAGGAGGGGACAGCACCGTGTATGGCTACACCTTC.

The J gene is TRBJ2-5, the V gene TRBV14; D unclear. The CDR3 covers 15 residues. Trimming removed 0 bases at V and 5 bases at J, with 13 bases between. Germline V gene lookup returns CDR1 SGHDN and CDR2 FVKESK. CDR3 loop: CASSQDLGFWETQYF. CDR3 nucleotides: TGTGCCAGCAGCCAAGATTTGGGGTTCTGGGAGACCCAGTACTTC. The whole variable domain, filled in from reference TRBV14 and TRBJ2-5, reads EAGVTQFPSHSVIEKGQTVTLRCDPISGHDNLYWYRRVMGKEIKFLLHFVKESKQDESGMPNNRFLAERTGGTYSTLKVQPAELEDSGVYFCASSQDLGFWETQYFGPGTRLLVL.